The clone carrying this TCR beta chain was observed a handful of times. Its antigen is still unknown. This sample is drawn from a study of beta chain features in type 1 diabetes. At the level of the study: The number of sorted cells examined across all samples was around 99 million. Study results and caveats: Moderate yet significant TCRB CDR3 shortening was seen in Type 1 diabetes patients in all four CD4+ subsets. In the patient group, naive, central memory and Treg TCRB repertoires seemed more alike than in the healthy donor group.

The V end lost 3 bases, the J end lost 0 bases, and 12 bases lay between the germline ends. CDR3 length: 16 residues. Germline values: CDR1 SGHVS, CDR2 FNYEAQ. The entirety of the isolated RNA underwent reverse transcription, so expressed TCRB transcripts were sequenced. Using immunoSEQ multiplex PCR, the repertoire was profiled, and TCRdb retains in-frame clones only, with some absent. The sample lists 300,000 to 350,000 clones; roughly a tenth were seen once. One heparinised blood draw, averaging about 116 mL, came from each donor. The sample was central memory CD4+ T cells from blood. The TCR comes from a man aged 25-45 years with type 1 diabetes. The chain employs TRBV7-6 and TRBJ1-5; D not certain. The CDR3 here is CASSFGNSNSNQPQHF. DNA for the CDR3: TGTGCCAGCAGCTTTGGGAACAGCAATAGCAATCAGCCCCAGCATTTT.